The sequence of this T cell receptor beta chain was determined in a study of Ad26.COV2.S vaccination and SARS-CoV-2 variants. Study in general: A participant enrolled in the COV1001 Ad26.COV2.S trial arm provided the sample.

This table comes from immunoSEQ multiplex PCR, and its TCRdb copy is limited to in-frame clones, with some not included. This sample carries over 400,000 clones, roughly 88% of them seen once, and the ten largest clones take approximately 4.3%. Deletions cut 4 bases from V and 2 bases from J, with 17 bases between. From germline, CDR1 is LGHDT and CDR2 YNNKEL (reference sequence). The CDR3 is 17 residues long. Treatment reported: some 20 received Ad26.COV2.S at low or high dose, single or two shots; 5 received placebo; per-sample allocation not given. Each sample was drawn 63 days after the first injection (of vaccine or placebo).

The source of this sequence is a person between 18 and 65 years old who received the Ad26.COV2.S COVID-19 vaccine or a placebo. This material consisted of peripheral blood, taken in a trial of Ad26.COV2.S vaccine versus placebo. The chain uses TRBV3-1 (or the pseudogene TRBV3-2) and TRBJ2-2; TRBD2 might be the D (7 bases). CDR3 coding DNA: TGTGCCAGCAGCCCCGAAACGGGGGGCCAAAACACCGGGGAGCTGTTTTTT. Translated: CASSPETGGQNTGELFF.